This T cell receptor beta chain stems from a study of T cell responses to AZD1222 COVID-19 vaccine. Some clones are missing from TCRdb's copy, which holds only in-frame ones; the method was immunoSEQ multiplex PCR. Here the sample spans roughly 120,000 clones, over 80% being singletons. Germline V gene data show CDR1 as SQVTM and CDR2 as ANQGSEA. CDR3 length: 12 amino acids. Deletions cut 7 bases from V and 6 bases from J, with 15 bases between. The sequencing here drew on peripheral blood, taken 28 days after the second AZD1222 dose. The chain employs TRBV29-1 and TRBJ1-2, with TRBD1 as a possible D gene (5 bases). The source is an adult who received the AZD1222 COVID-19 vaccine. The CDR3 here is CSGRGEEDGYTF. CDR3 nucleotide sequence: TGCAGCGGAAGAGGGGAGGAGGATGGCTACACCTTC.